One sample yielded the 25 T cell receptor beta chains listed below, sequenced in a study of T cell repertoires in cytomegalovirus infection. TCRdb processed the reads anew with MiXCR; each CDR3 protein has one entry. The sample yields more than 110,000 distinct CDR3 sequences, about 31% seen once. No antigen has been identified for these receptors. The sequenced sample was CD8+ T cells from cultured PBMCs, obtained from culture after CMV antigen stimulation. These receptors were taken from a human donor in good health (CMV status not recorded). Some clones in this sample may be carry-over from other donors' samples.

The chain has TRBV19 and TRBJ2-1; 7 bases agree with TRBD1. Per the germline V gene, CDR1 is LNHDA and CDR2 is SQIVND (reference sequence). This CDR3 has 13 residues. V gave up 4 bases and J gave up 4 bases; unmatched junction bases: 1. In nucleotides, the CDR3 is TGTGCCAGTAGTACGGGACAGTACAATGAGCAGTTCTTC. Amino acids: CASSTGQYNEQFF.

This clonotype was counted only a few times. The J gene is TRBJ1-6, the V gene TRBV7-6; a weak D match, TRBD1 (5 bases). V lost 5 bases, J lost 7 bases, and 15 bases lay in between. CDR1 and CDR2 from the germline V gene are SGHVS and FNYEAQ. The CDR3 sequence is 15 residues long. The CDR3 DNA is TGTGCCAGCAGCCCCTCGGCAGGGTTCAATTCACCCCTCCACTTT. This encodes CASSPSAGFNSPLHF.

V gene TRBV27 combines with J gene TRBJ1-2, with D possibly being TRBD1 (5 bases). The CDR3 is 14 residues long. With 8 bases removed from V and 4 bases from J, the gap between germline ends came to 17 bases. The germline V gene has CDR1 MNHEY and CDR2 SMNVEV (reference sequence). CDR3 region: CASGAGSGGYGYTF. The CDR3 coding sequence is TGTGCCAGCGGAGCAGGGAGCGGGGGCTATGGCTACACCTTC.

The chain joins TRBV19 to TRBJ2-2; D unresolved. CDR3 size: 16 residues. Trimming cost V 0 bases and J 4 bases, with 12 bases left between them. The germline V gene encodes CDR1 LNHDA and CDR2 SQIVND (reference sequence). The CDR3 loop reads CASSIDLGQTTGELFF. DNA for the CDR3: TGTGCCAGTAGTATAGATCTTGGGCAGACCACCGGGGAGCTGTTTTTT.

The gene calls are TRBV7-6 and TRBJ1-3; the D is unclear. V was clipped by 2 bases and J by 0 bases, with 11 bases between them. The CDR3 contains 16 residues. In germline, CDR1 is SGHVS, CDR2 FNYEAQ. The CDR3 sequence is CASSLIQVLSGNTIYF. The CDR3 DNA reads TGTGCCAGCAGCTTAATCCAGGTCCTCTCTGGAAACACCATATATTTT.

This clonotype was seen ten or more times. J is TRBJ2-7 and V is TRBV7-2, with TRBD1 identical over 8 bases. CDR3 length: 15 residues. Germline V gene lookup returns CDR1 SGHTA and CDR2 FQGNSA. The junction had 8 bases not matched to a gene; V was cut back by 2 bases and J by 5 bases. The CDR3 sequence is CASSLIGQGIDEQYF. The CDR3, as DNA: TGTGCCAGCAGCTTAATCGGACAGGGTATCGACGAGCAGTACTTC.

This clonotype was counted only a few times. The genes are TRBV6-5 and TRBJ2-7, with D unresolved. Germline V gives CDR1 MNHEY, CDR2 SVGAGI. The V and J ends lost 0 bases and 4 bases respectively, with 7 bases between them. This CDR3 spans 13 amino acids. As DNA, the CDR3 is TGTGCCAGCAGTTACTCCTATCAGTACGAGCAGTACTTC. It yields the protein CASSYSYQYEQYF.

The chain uses TRBV20-1 and TRBJ2-5; 10 bases map to TRBD1. V trimming: 1 base; J trimming: 5 bases; junction bases outside the gene matches: 10. The germline V gene has CDR1 DFQATT and CDR2 SNEGSKA (reference sequence). CDR3 length: 16 amino acids. The CDR3 nucleotides read TGCAGTGCTAGAGGGCCACTCGACAGGGGGCCGGAGACCCAGTACTTC. Translated: CSARGPLDRGPETQYF.

This clonotype was seen a handful of times. This sequence joins TRBV6-6 and TRBJ2-1; D gene uncertain. Germline V CDR1 and CDR2: MNHNY, SVGAGI (reference sequence). The CDR3 loop spans 13 amino acids. V was cut by 0 bases and J by 3 bases, with 3 bases left in between. Here the CDR3 DNA reads TGTGCCAGCAGTTACTCGCGCTACAATGAGCAGTTCTTC. It is translated as CASSYSRYNEQFF.

This clonotype was recorded a few times. The rearrangement joins TRBV4-1 to TRBJ2-1; TRBD1 matches at 7 bases. Germline CDR1 MGHRA, CDR2 YSYEKL. The CDR3 has 15 amino acids. With V trimmed by 3 bases and J by 0 bases, 2 bases remained unmatched. The CDR3 region is CASSQGQSSYNEQFF. DNA of the CDR3: TGCGCCAGCAGCCAGGGACAGAGCTCCTACAATGAGCAGTTCTTC.

The chain employs TRBV19 and TRBJ2-5, with 10 bases fitting TRBD1. The CDR3 spans 15 residues. Germline V gene data show CDR1 as LNHDA and CDR2 as SQIVND (reference sequence). Trimming took 3 bases from V and 0 from J; bases not matched to a gene: 1. For the CDR3, the DNA is TGTGCCAGTAGTATGACAGGGGGCTACCAAGAGACCCAGTACTTC. Protein product: CASSMTGGYQETQYF.

V and J are TRBV4-2 and TRBJ2-1, with D tentatively TRBD2 (6 bases). CDR1 LGHNA and CDR2 YNFKEQ come from the germline V gene. Trimming cost V 0 bases and J 4 bases, with 13 bases left between them. The CDR3 length is 16 residues. The CDR3 loop reads CASSQDRAGPYNEQFF. The CDR3 DNA follows: TGTGCCAGCAGCCAAGATCGGGCGGGGCCATACAATGAGCAGTTCTTC.

The table lists this clonotype with many counts. This chain uses TRBV7-8 with TRBJ2-3; TRBD2 agrees at 8 bases. Trimming took 5 bases from V and 6 from J; bases not matched to a gene: 7. The CDR3 covers 14 residues. Germline CDR1 is SGHVS and CDR2 is FQNEAQ. Written as DNA, the CDR3 is TGTGCCAGCAGCGTAACGGGGGGGCTGGATACGCAGTATTTT. Encoded protein: CASSVTGGLDTQYF.

In its sample, this clonotype was seen a few times. The gene calls are TRBV27 and TRBJ1-2, with unresolved D. This CDR3 is 16 amino acids long. Per germline, CDR1 MNHEY and CDR2 SMNVEV (reference sequence). Between the trimmed V and J ends, which lost 2 bases and 4 bases, there was a span of 17 bases. The CDR3 loop reads CASSLQRPSEAYGYTF. The CDR3 nucleotides read TGTGCCAGCAGTTTACAGCGTCCCTCAGAGGCCTATGGCTACACCTTC.

The chain employs TRBV19 and TRBJ1-1, with D unresolved. The CDR3 loop spans 14 amino acids. Deletions cut 3 bases from V and 4 bases from J, with 12 bases between. Germline loops: CDR1 LNHDA, CDR2 SQIVND (reference sequence). The CDR3 region is CASSIMDVGTEAFF. In nucleotides, the CDR3 is TGTGCCAGTAGTATCATGGACGTGGGCACTGAAGCTTTCTTT. The full variable domain, completed using reference TRBV19 and TRBJ1-1, is DGGITQSPKYLFRKEGQNVTLSCEQNLNHDAMYWYRQDPGQGLRLIYYSQIVNDFQKGDIAEGYSVSREKKESFPLTVTSAQKNPTAFYLCASSIMDVGTEAFFGQGTRLTVV.

This clonotype was seen more than once but under ten times. The V gene is TRBV7-6, the J gene TRBJ2-5, with D maybe TRBD1 (6 bases). The CDR3 contains 15 residues. Germline V gene sequence: CDR1 SGHVS, CDR2 FNYEAQ. V lost 5 bases, J lost 5 bases, and 18 bases lay in between. The CDR3 reads CASSPTGSTGETQYF. In nucleotides, the CDR3 is TGTGCCAGCAGCCCTACCGGGTCTACAGGGGAGACCCAGTACTTC.

This clonotype turned up a few times. The chain links TRBV20-1 to TRBJ1-2; D gene unclear. The CDR3 sequence is 15 residues long. The V and J ends lost 5 bases and 5 bases respectively, with 21 bases between them. The germline gives CDR1 DFQATT, CDR2 SNEGSKA (reference sequence). As DNA, the CDR3 is TGCAGTGCTCCGGACGGTGGGATTAGAGGGTATGGCTACACCTTC. It yields the protein CSAPDGGIRGYGYTF.

This clonotype came up many times. CDR3: CASSQGLGATDTQYF. The CDR3 bases are TGTGCCAGCAGCCAGGGACTAGGTGCGACAGATACGCAGTATTTT. The J gene is TRBJ2-3, the V gene TRBV7-7; 8 bases are a match to TRBD2. Per the germline V gene, CDR1 is SSHAT and CDR2 is FNYEAQ (reference sequence). With 5 bases clipped from V and 3 bases from J, the junction kept 7 bases outside the gene matches. This CDR3 comprises 15 residues.

This clonotype was seen a handful of times. J is TRBJ1-1 and V is TRBV5-4, with 8 nucleotides matching TRBD1. CDR1 and CDR2 from the germline V gene are SGHNT and YYREEE (reference sequence). The CDR3 loop spans 14 amino acids. The V and J ends lost 4 bases and 4 bases, in that order; junction bases with no gene match: 6. This chain's CDR3 is CASSETGDSTEAFF. The DNA for the CDR3 is TGTGCCAGCAGCGAGACAGGGGATAGCACTGAAGCTTTCTTT.

The V and J genes are TRBV12-3 or TRBV12-4 and TRBJ2-2; no firm D call. Trimming took off 6 bases at V and 4 bases at J, with 12 bases between the two ends. The CDR3 contains 14 residues. The CDR3 coding sequence is TGTGCCAGCAGGACCATGGACGTCACCGGGGAGCTGTTTTTT. Translation: CASRTMDVTGELFF.

V is TRBV2 and J is TRBJ1-1, with 7 bases aligning to TRBD1. Germline loops: CDR1 SNHLY, CDR2 FYNNEI. The CDR3 has 13 residues. V trimming: 6 bases; J trimming: 3 bases; junction bases outside the gene matches: 4. This chain's CDR3 is CASRIQGYTEAFF. CDR3 coding DNA: TGTGCCAGCAGGATACAGGGGTACACTGAAGCTTTCTTT.

This clonotype has at least ten counts. This sequence joins TRBV6-5 and TRBJ2-3; possibly TRBD1 for D (6 bases). The CDR3 is 14 residues long. V was clipped by 4 bases and J by 1 base, with 9 bases between them. CDR1 and CDR2 (germline): MNHEY, SVGAGI. CDR3 in amino acids: CASSWNRGTDTQYF. Written as DNA, the CDR3 is TGTGCCAGCAGTTGGAACAGGGGCACAGATACGCAGTATTTT.

This clonotype was seen a handful of times. The chain couples TRBV27 to TRBJ2-7; TRBD1 matches 8 bases. V trimming: 6 bases; J trimming: 3 bases; junction bases outside the gene matches: 7. The CDR3 length is 14 residues. Per germline, CDR1 MNHEY and CDR2 SMNVEV (reference sequence). CDR3 in DNA: TGTGCCAGCAGCCCGACAGGGGTGGGCTACGAGCAGTACTTC. It codes for CASSPTGVGYEQYF.

This clonotype was picked up one time. The J gene is TRBJ1-1, the V gene TRBV4-1; 9 positions match TRBD1. The CDR3 covers 16 residues. V lost 3 bases to trimming and J lost 0 bases; unmatched junction nucleotides: 5. The germline V gene encodes CDR1 MGHRA and CDR2 YSYEKL. This chain's CDR3 is CASSHPGTGLNTEAFF. The DNA for the CDR3 is TGCGCCAGCAGCCACCCCGGGACAGGGTTGAACACTGAAGCTTTCTTT.

The sample holds a few counts of this clonotype. The V gene is TRBV3-1, the J gene TRBJ2-7, with TRBD2 as a possible D gene (6 bases). Trimming shortened V by 2 bases and J by 1 base, and 15 bases separated the two germline ends. Germline loops: CDR1 LGHDT, CDR2 YNNKEL (reference sequence). CDR3 length equals 16 residues. CDR3 sequence reads: CASSQSGRTTSYEQYF. For the CDR3, the DNA is TGTGCCAGCAGCCAATCAGGGAGGACAACATCCTACGAGCAGTACTTC.